These 28 T cell receptor beta chains were all obtained from the same sample, sequenced in a study of blood T cell repertoires in COVID-19. TCRdb keeps only in-frame clones here, not all; method: immunoSEQ multiplex PCR. The sample carries some 260,000 clones, over 75% recorded once. The sample taken for sequencing was peripheral blood. The receptors derive from a woman between 65 and 79 years old with COVID-19, enrolled during active disease.

V gene TRBV23-1 combines with J gene TRBJ2-7; 9 bases are a match to TRBD1. TRBV23-1 is reported as an ORF; its role is uncertain. V shed 4 bases and J 5 bases; nucleotides not matched to a gene: 18. The CDR3 runs to 18 residues. Here the CDR3 reads CASSRRRDRVRGKNEQYF. In DNA, the CDR3 is TGCGCCAGCAGTCGACGAAGGGACAGGGTAAGAGGGAAAAACGAGCAGTACTTC.

The chain combines TRBV5-3 with TRBJ1-5; 7 positions agree with TRBD1. TRBV5-3 is annotated as an ORF whose role is uncertain. Losses at the gene ends were 5 bases for V and 6 bases for J; bases not matched to a gene: 14. The CDR3 is 16 residues long. CDR3 in amino acids: CARSYPLQGISQPQHF. CDR3 nucleotides: TGTGCCAGAAGTTATCCTCTACAGGGGATTAGTCAGCCCCAGCATTTT.

V is TRBV28 and J is TRBJ1-2; a weak D match, TRBD1 (5 bases). Trimming took off 7 bases at V and 3 bases at J, with 12 bases between the two ends. This CDR3 contains 13 residues. Germline V gene data show CDR1 as MDHEN and CDR2 as SYDVKM. CDR3 sequence: CASTYRRDYGYTF. CDR3 DNA sequence: TGTGCCAGCACTTATCGCAGGGACTATGGCTACACCTTC.

This sequence joins TRBV21-1 and TRBJ1-5; the DNA was not used to check the table's D call, TRBD1. TRBV21-1 has pseudogene status. The CDR3 is 16 residues long. Written as DNA, the CDR3 is TGTGCCAGCAGCACCACCCGGGACAGGGCCGATCAGCCCCAGCATTTT. Protein product: CASSTTRDRADQPQHF.

This chain connects TRBV30 to TRBJ1-3; 7 nucleotides align to TRBD1. The V and J ends lost 4 bases and 0 bases, in that order; junction bases with no gene match: 6. Germline CDR1 reads GTSNPN; CDR2 reads SVGIG (reference sequence). This CDR3 comprises 15 residues. The CDR3 reads CAWTGQAYSGNTIYF. The CDR3 bases are TGTGCCTGGACCGGACAGGCCTACTCTGGAAACACCATATATTTT. Full variable domain (rest looked up from reference TRBV30 and TRBJ1-3): SQTIHQWPATLVQPVGSPLSLECTVEGTSNPNLYWYRQAAGRGLQLLFYSVGIGQISSEVPQNLSASRPQDRQFILSSKKLLLSDSGFYLCAWTGQAYSGNTIYFGEGSWLTVV.

The chain employs TRBV27 and TRBJ2-2, with D tentatively TRBD2 (6 bases). Per germline, CDR1 MNHEY and CDR2 SMNVEV (reference sequence). The CDR3 is made up of 14 amino acids. V was clipped by 7 bases and J by 5 bases, with 14 bases between them. The CDR3 reads CASKEGLSTGELFF. The CDR3 coding sequence is TGTGCCAGCAAAGAGGGACTCTCAACCGGGGAGCTGTTTTTT.

The CDR3 nucleotides read TGTGCCTGGAGTGCCATGGACAGGGGCAATGAAAAACTGTTTTTT. This encodes CAWSAMDRGNEKLFF. The chain uses TRBV30 and TRBJ1-4, with 9 bases matching TRBD1. CDR3 length: 15 amino acids. Germline V lookup: CDR1 GTSNPN, CDR2 SVGIG (reference sequence). V shed 1 base and J 5 bases; nucleotides not matched to a gene: 5.

The rearrangement links TRBV10-3 to TRBJ2-3; the match to TRBD2 covers 7 bases. CDR1 and CDR2 (germline): ENHRY, SYGVKD. The CDR3 is 16 amino acids. V was pared by 1 base and J by 0 bases, with 4 bases of the junction left unmatched. DNA for the CDR3: TGTGCCATCAGTGAGTACCAGCGGGAAAGCACAGATACGCAGTATTTT. Translated, it gives CAISEYQRESTDTQYF.

V usage is TRBV6-6 and J usage is TRBJ1-2; D may be TRBD1 (6 bases). Deletions cut 5 bases from V and 8 bases from J, with 15 bases between. Germline V gene sequence: CDR1 MNHNY, CDR2 SVGAGI (reference sequence). The CDR3 is 13 residues long. CDR3 amino acids: CASSPTGMVGYTF. CDR3 in DNA: TGTGCCAGCAGTCCCACAGGGATGGTCGGCTACACCTTC.

This rearrangement joins TRBV10-3 to TRBJ1-1; 7 positions agree with TRBD1. The CDR3 contains 15 residues. Germline V CDR1 and CDR2: ENHRY, SYGVKD. With 10 bases clipped from V and 0 bases from J, the junction kept 11 bases outside the gene matches. The CDR3 spells CATRGQSLMNTEAFF. For the CDR3, the DNA is TGTGCCACTAGGGGGCAGAGCTTGATGAACACTGAAGCTTTCTTT.

The chain has TRBV18 and TRBJ2-7; TRBD1 agrees at 7 bases. This CDR3 comprises 14 residues. Germline V gives CDR1 KGHSH, CDR2 LQKENI. With 3 bases clipped from V and 4 bases from J, the junction kept 6 bases outside the gene matches. CDR3 sequence (DNA): TGTGCCAGCTCACCCGAGGGGACAGCTTACGAGCAGTACTTC. This codes for CASSPEGTAYEQYF.

J is TRBJ2-1 and V is TRBV7-2, with 9 bases fitting TRBD2. This CDR3 region has 20 residues. The V gene end was trimmed by 0 bases and the J gene end by 9 bases; junction bases not matched to a gene: 21. Germline V gene data show CDR1 as SGHTA and CDR2 as FQGNSA. CDR3 sequence: CASSLAVGGAGGRHGTEQFF. The CDR3 nucleotides are TGTGCCAGCAGCTTAGCGGTCGGGGGAGCGGGAGGCCGGCACGGGACTGAGCAGTTCTTC. The full variable domain, rest sourced from reference TRBV7-2 and TRBJ2-1, is GAGVSQSPSNKVTEKGKDVELRCDPISGHTALYWYRQSLGQGLEFLIYFQGNSAPDKSGLPSDRFSAERTGGSVSTLTIQRTQQEDSAVYLCASSLAVGGAGGRHGTEQFFGPGTRLTVL.

The chain combines TRBV19 with TRBJ1-6, with 8 bases lining up with TRBD1. After removal of 6 bases from V and 7 bases from J, the junction contained 5 bases not matched to a gene. Germline lookup yields CDR1 LNHDA and CDR2 SQIVND (reference sequence). The CDR3 is 14 amino acids. In DNA form, the CDR3 reads TGTGCCAGTAGCCGCAGGGGGCGAAATTCACCCCTCCACTTT. Protein: CASSRRGRNSPLHF. Variable domain in full (rest from reference TRBV19 and TRBJ1-6): DGGITQSPKYLFRKEGQNVTLSCEQNLNHDAMYWYRQDPGQGLRLIYYSQIVNDFQKGDIAEGYSVSREKKESFPLTVTSAQKNPTAFYLCASSRRGRNSPLHFGNGTRLTVT.

The chain couples TRBV28 to TRBJ2-1; 11 bases align to TRBD2. This CDR3 is 18 amino acids long. Trimming removed 3 bases from V and 0 bases from J; junction bases left unmatched: 7. The germline V gene has CDR1 MDHEN and CDR2 SYDVKM. The CDR3 protein is CASSFGLAGVSSYNEQFF. As DNA, the CDR3 is TGTGCCAGCAGTTTTGGACTAGCGGGCGTGAGCTCCTACAATGAGCAGTTCTTC.

V gene TRBV11-2 combines with J gene TRBJ2-2; weak D call: TRBD2 (7 bases). Trimming cost V 5 bases and J 1 base, with 20 bases left between them. The CDR3 length is 18 residues. Germline CDR1 SGHAT, CDR2 FQNNGV. CDR3 loop: CASSVVGGGVKNTGELFF. CDR3 nucleotides: TGTGCCAGCAGCGTAGTAGGGGGAGGGGTAAAGAACACCGGGGAGCTGTTTTTT.

There are a few counts of this clone. The chain carries TRBV9 and TRBJ1-2, with 8 nucleotides matching TRBD1. The CDR3 covers 14 residues. Trimming at V came to 4 bases and at J to 8 bases, leaving 10 bases not matched to a gene. Looked up from germline, CDR1 is SGDLS and CDR2 is YYNGEE. The CDR3 protein is CASSLETGVRGYTF. The CDR3 coding sequence is TGTGCCAGCAGCTTAGAGACAGGGGTGAGGGGCTACACCTTC.

This chain joins TRBV9 and TRBJ2-5; TRBD2 aligns across 10 bases. The CDR3 totals 16 residues. The V gene end was trimmed by 10 bases and the J gene end by 3 bases; junction bases not matched to a gene: 15. Germline lookup yields CDR1 SGDLS and CDR2 YYNGEE. The CDR3 DNA sequence: TGTGCCTCCTCCGGGCCCGGGACTAGCGAAAAAGAGACCCAGTACTTC. Translating gives CASSGPGTSEKETQYF.

The V and J genes are TRBV2 and TRBJ2-7; tentative D call: TRBD2 (5 bases). Germline values: CDR1 SNHLY, CDR2 FYNNEI. The ends were cut back, 4 bases at V and 0 bases at J, with 22 bases in the middle. The CDR3 loop spans 18 amino acids. CDR3 nucleotide sequence: TGTGCCAGCAGTGCGCCGCCCTCCTCGAGGGCGAGCTCCTACGAGCAGTACTTC. It yields the protein CASSAPPSSRASSYEQYF.

The chain recombines TRBV19 with TRBJ1-2, with TRBD1 as a possible D gene (6 bases). Germline V gene sequence: CDR1 LNHDA, CDR2 SQIVND (reference sequence). The CDR3 length is 14 residues. The V and J ends lost 4 bases and 2 bases respectively, with 11 bases between them. CDR3 residues: CASSKRTDNYGYTF. The CDR3 DNA sequence: TGTGCCAGTAGTAAGCGGACAGACAACTATGGCTACACCTTC.

The genes are TRBV27 and TRBJ2-7; D might be TRBD1 (6 bases). The CDR3 contains 15 residues. Germline CDR1 and CDR2: MNHEY and SMNVEV (reference sequence). V gave up 2 bases and J gave up 6 bases, with 17 bases separating them. CDR3 in amino acids: CASSLQGQGFGEQYF. The CDR3 coding sequence is TGTGCCAGCAGTTTACAGGGGCAGGGGTTCGGCGAGCAGTACTTC.

The V call is TRBV5-6, the J call TRBJ2-1; the D is unclear. CDR3 length equals 14 residues. In germline, CDR1 is SGHDT, CDR2 YYEEEE. Trimming stripped 0 bases from V and 4 bases from J, with 8 bases between. The CDR3 loop is CASSLASVYNEQFF. CDR3 sequence (DNA): TGTGCCAGCAGCTTGGCCTCTGTGTACAATGAGCAGTTCTTC.

This chain joins TRBV18 and TRBJ1-5, with TRBD1 as a possible D gene (5 bases). The CDR3 length is 14 residues. Germline lookup yields CDR1 KGHSH and CDR2 LQKENI. The V end lost 6 bases, the J end lost 4 bases, and 13 bases lay between the germline ends. CDR3 residues: CASSAGGSNQPQHF. The CDR3, as DNA: TGTGCCAGCTCCGCCGGGGGAAGTAATCAGCCCCAGCATTTT.

The rearrangement uses TRBV3-1 (or the pseudogene TRBV3-2) and TRBJ1-5; the D is unclear. Germline V gene sequence: CDR1 LGHDT, CDR2 YNNKEL (reference sequence). The CDR3 is 15 residues long. The V end was cut by 4 bases, the J end by 4 bases, with 14 bases between. This CDR3 reads CASSPLRNSNQPQHF. The CDR3 nucleotides read TGTGCCAGCAGCCCACTGAGAAACAGTAATCAGCCCCAGCATTTT.

V gene TRBV29-1 combines with J gene TRBJ2-7, with 7 bases that match TRBD2. This CDR3 spans 15 amino acids. With 4 bases clipped from V and 4 bases from J, the junction kept 13 bases outside the gene matches. Germline lookup yields CDR1 SQVTM and CDR2 ANQGSEA. The CDR3 spells CSVGGGGRLGYEQYF. The CDR3 DNA reads as TGCAGCGTTGGAGGTGGCGGGAGATTGGGTTACGAGCAGTACTTC.

This clone has only one observation. The CDR3 DNA reads TGTGCCAGTATGCCTCCAGGTGGGGCCAACGTCCTGACTTTC. It specifies CASMPPGGANVLTF. The V and J genes are TRBV19 and TRBJ2-6; D ambiguous. The V gene's germline CDR1 is LNHDA and CDR2 SQIVND (reference sequence). Between the trimmed V and J ends, which lost 7 bases and 3 bases, there was a span of 10 bases. The CDR3 has 14 residues.

The chain is built from TRBV4-1 and TRBJ1-2; 9 bases are shared with TRBD1. The J segment lost 6 bases and the V segment lost 4 bases, leaving 12 bases of the junction unmatched. Per germline, CDR1 MGHRA and CDR2 YSYEKL. The CDR3 runs to 16 residues. The CDR3 spells CASSRLVKDRGDGYTF. For the CDR3, the DNA is TGCGCCAGCAGCCGGCTGGTAAAGGACAGGGGCGATGGCTACACCTTC.

The V call is TRBV5-6, the J call TRBJ2-7, with D perhaps TRBD2 (5 bases). The germline CDR1 and CDR2 sequences are SGHDT and YYEEEE. V was pared by 2 bases and J by 2 bases, with 11 bases between. CDR3 length equals 14 residues. The chain's CDR3 is CASSLTDYAYEQYF. The DNA of the CDR3 is TGTGCCAGCAGCTTAACAGACTATGCCTACGAGCAGTACTTC.

CDR3 residues: CASRYGQGDHEQYF. CDR3 DNA: TGTGCCAGCAGGTACGGACAGGGCGACCACGAGCAGTACTTC. This rearrangement joins TRBV6-6 to TRBJ2-7; TRBD1 aligns across 8 bases. The ends lost 6 bases at V and 5 bases at J; junction bases unmatched: 9. Germline V CDR1 and CDR2: MNHNY, SVGAGI (reference sequence). The CDR3 runs to 14 residues.